These T cell receptor beta chains were read from a single sample in a study of post-analysis software for immune sequencing data. In TCRdb, the PCR reads were re-called with MiXCR into one record per CDR3 protein. The table records about 540,000 distinct CDR3 sequences, 30% to 40% of them present only once. Material for sequencing was blood. These receptor sequences come from a girl aged 2-17 years with multiple sclerosis. CDR3s leave out the opening cysteine and the closing phenylalanine or tryptophan. Fields, in order: J gene, V gene, CDR3 protein.

J: TRBJ2-5; V: TRBV5-1; CDR3: ASSLVGTSGGAYETQY
J: TRBJ2-3; V: TRBV4-2; CDR3: ASSPKTGGTDTQY
J: TRBJ1-2; V: TRBV7-9; CDR3: ASSRRTGYGYT
J: TRBJ2-5; V: TRBV6-1; CDR3: ASSEVVSRETRY
J: TRBJ2-2; V: TRBV11-2; CDR3: ASSQGTSRSGTGELF
J: TRBJ2-1; V: TRBV28; CDR3: ASSLQRGGGDEQF
J: TRBJ2-1; V: TRBV24-1; CDR3: ATSDPGGAKYGSSYNEQF
J: TRBJ1-2; V: TRBV20-1; CDR3: SASPKLDPGGYT
J: NA; V: TRBV15; CDR3: ATSIQGALGEQY
J: TRBJ1-2; V: TRBV10-3; CDR3: AITQGTWSNYGYT
J: TRBJ1-2; V: TRBV7-2; CDR3: ASSQFPAYGYT
J: TRBJ2-1; V: TRBV27; CDR3: ASSSSAGGPYNEQF
J: TRBJ1-2; V: TRBV6-5; CDR3: ASKKANYGYT
J: TRBJ1-2; V: TRBV28; CDR3: ASRPQGFGGYT
J: TRBJ1-1; V: TRBV12-3/TRBV12-4; CDR3: ASSFSLGGTGRTEAF
J: TRBJ2-7; V: TRBV7-9; CDR3: ASSSTRDRPTYEQY
J: TRBJ1-1; V: TRBV12-3/TRBV12-4; CDR3: ASSVGGVTEAF
J: TRBJ2-7; V: TRBV12-3/TRBV12-4; CDR3: ASSFSIYEQY
J: TRBJ1-1; V: TRBV29-1; CDR3: SVELTGGPNTEAF
J: TRBJ2-7; V: TRBV4-1; CDR3: ASSQAGRWEQY
J: TRBJ1-5; V: TRBV5-6; CDR3: ASSLGQGGSNQPQH
J: TRBJ1-6; V: TRBV9; CDR3: ASSVETEDNSPLH
J: TRBJ1-6; V: TRBV20-1; CDR3: SATESGIYNSPLH
J: TRBJ2-1; V: TRBV11-3; CDR3: ASSPRGSGMNEQF
J: TRBJ1-2; V: TRBV10-3; CDR3: AISSTLDRESYGYT
J: TRBJ1-4; V: TRBV5-6; CDR3: ASSWGRNNEKLF
J: TRBJ2-3; V: TRBV7-2; CDR3: ASSFYRGLGDTQY
J: TRBJ2-1; V: TRBV7-2; CDR3: ASSSPGRWEVYNEQF
J: TRBJ2-3; V: TRBV7-3; CDR3: ASSSGQGNADTQY
J: TRBJ2-3; V: TRBV7-9; CDR3: ASGLPAGGTDTQY
J: TRBJ2-7; V: TRBV29-1; CDR3: SVEDRSMNRAYEQY
J: TRBJ1-6; V: TRBV6-6; CDR3: ASSYRDSNSPLH
J: TRBJ2-5; V: TRBV5-1; CDR3: ASSSLNRGGRETQY
J: TRBJ2-7; V: TRBV5-1; CDR3: ASAQTGDAYEQY
J: TRBJ2-5; V: TRBV5-5; CDR3: ASSFQAGVPETQY
J: TRBJ1-5; V: TRBV24-1; CDR3: ATSRGWDNQPQH
J: TRBJ2-7; V: TRBV7-9; CDR3: ASSRKSRYEQY
J: TRBJ2-1; V: TRBV2; CDR3: ASSEEGPLLYEQF
J: TRBJ2-1; V: TRBV5-1; CDR3: ASSLDSVVNEQF
J: TRBJ1-6; V: TRBV29-1; CDR3: SVDNIRDRASSPLH
J: TRBJ2-3; V: TRBV25-1; CDR3: ASSPRQGTTDTQY
J: TRBJ1-6; V: TRBV4-2; CDR3: ASSQDRRDNSPLH
J: TRBJ2-1; V: TRBV7-9; CDR3: ASSEDGLNNEQF
J: TRBJ2-7; V: TRBV20-1; CDR3: SASGLAGIWYEQY
J: TRBJ2-5; V: TRBV12-3/TRBV12-4; CDR3: ASSPQGRQETQY
J: TRBJ2-3; V: TRBV5-1; CDR3: ASSWWTNGTTDTQY
J: TRBJ2-1; V: TRBV20-1; CDR3: SARATVLSYNEQF
J: TRBJ1-2; V: TRBV10-3; CDR3: AISESTREGGYT
J: TRBJ1-1; V: TRBV29-1; CDR3: SGQEGNTEAF
J: TRBJ2-6; V: TRBV20-1; CDR3: SARAPGQGPPGANVLT
J: TRBJ1-2; V: TRBV4-1; CDR3: ASSHPGGNGYT
J: TRBJ1-5; V: TRBV10-3; CDR3: AISEGEQANQPQH
J: TRBJ2-2; V: TRBV9; CDR3: ASSVLSGGWGTGELF
J: TRBJ1-5; V: TRBV12-3/TRBV12-4; CDR3: ASSDQGWRNQPQH
J: TRBJ1-1; V: TRBV5-1; CDR3: ASTRVRVNTEAF
J: TRBJ2-4; V: TRBV12-3/TRBV12-4; CDR3: ASRPERIGNIQY
J: TRBJ1-1; V: TRBV15; CDR3: ATSNGQGLEAF
J: TRBJ1-2; V: TRBV27; CDR3: ASSYLDRGLNYGYT